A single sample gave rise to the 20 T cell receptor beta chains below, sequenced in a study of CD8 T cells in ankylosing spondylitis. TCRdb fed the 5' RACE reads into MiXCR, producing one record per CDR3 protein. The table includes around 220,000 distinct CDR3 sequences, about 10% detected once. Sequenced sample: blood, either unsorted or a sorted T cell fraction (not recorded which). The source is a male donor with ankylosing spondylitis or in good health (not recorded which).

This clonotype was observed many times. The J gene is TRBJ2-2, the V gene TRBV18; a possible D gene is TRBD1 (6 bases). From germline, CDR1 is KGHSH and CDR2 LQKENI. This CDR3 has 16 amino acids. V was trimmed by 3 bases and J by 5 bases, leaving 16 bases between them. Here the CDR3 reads CASSPPGQWRTGELFF. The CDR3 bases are TGTGCCAGCTCACCTCCCGGACAGTGGAGAACCGGGGAGCTGTTTTTT.

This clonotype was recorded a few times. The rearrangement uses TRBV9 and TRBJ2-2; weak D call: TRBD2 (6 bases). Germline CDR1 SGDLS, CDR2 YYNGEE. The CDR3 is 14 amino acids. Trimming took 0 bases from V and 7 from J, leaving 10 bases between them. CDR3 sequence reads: CASSVAGRGGELFF. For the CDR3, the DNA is TGTGCCAGCAGCGTAGCGGGGCGGGGCGGGGAGCTGTTTTTT.

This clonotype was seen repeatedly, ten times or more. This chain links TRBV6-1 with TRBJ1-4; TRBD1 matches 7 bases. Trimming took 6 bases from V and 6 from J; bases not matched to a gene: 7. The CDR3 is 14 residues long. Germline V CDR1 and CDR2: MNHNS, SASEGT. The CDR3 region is CASSEGQGDEKLFF. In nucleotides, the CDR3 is TGTGCCAGCAGCGAGGGGCAGGGGGATGAAAAACTGTTTTTT.

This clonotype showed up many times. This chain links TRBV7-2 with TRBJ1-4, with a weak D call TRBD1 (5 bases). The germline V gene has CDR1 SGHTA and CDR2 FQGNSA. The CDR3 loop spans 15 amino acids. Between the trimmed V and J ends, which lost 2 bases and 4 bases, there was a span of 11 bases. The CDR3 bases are TGTGCCAGCAGCTTACCAAGGGGCGGTAATGAAAAACTGTTTTTT. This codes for CASSLPRGGNEKLFF. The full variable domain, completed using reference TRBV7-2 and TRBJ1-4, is GAGVSQSPSNKVTEKGKDVELRCDPISGHTALYWYRQSLGQGLEFLIYFQGNSAPDKSGLPSDRFSAERTGGSVSTLTIQRTQQEDSAVYLCASSLPRGGNEKLFFGSGTQLSVL.

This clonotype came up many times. CDR3 loop: CASSLIDTQYF. The CDR3 nucleotides read TGTGCCAGCAGCTTAATAGATACGCAGTATTTT. The rearrangement links TRBV7-2 to TRBJ2-3; no clear D. Per germline, CDR1 SGHTA and CDR2 FQGNSA. The CDR3 consists of 11 residues. The V end was cut by 2 bases, the J end by 5 bases, with 2 bases between.

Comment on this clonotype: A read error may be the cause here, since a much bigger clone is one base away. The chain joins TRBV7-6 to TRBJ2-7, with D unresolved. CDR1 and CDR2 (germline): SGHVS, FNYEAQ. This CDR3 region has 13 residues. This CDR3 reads CGSSFRREYEQYF. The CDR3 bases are TGTGGCAGCAGCTTTAGGAGAGAGTACGAGCAGTACTTC.

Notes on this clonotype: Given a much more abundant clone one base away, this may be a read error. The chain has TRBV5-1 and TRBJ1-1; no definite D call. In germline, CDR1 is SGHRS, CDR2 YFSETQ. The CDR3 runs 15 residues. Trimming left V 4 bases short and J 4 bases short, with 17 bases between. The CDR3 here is CASSRGMEAGTEAFF. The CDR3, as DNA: TGCGCCAGCAGCAGAGGGATGGAAGCGGGCACTGAAGCTTTCTTT.

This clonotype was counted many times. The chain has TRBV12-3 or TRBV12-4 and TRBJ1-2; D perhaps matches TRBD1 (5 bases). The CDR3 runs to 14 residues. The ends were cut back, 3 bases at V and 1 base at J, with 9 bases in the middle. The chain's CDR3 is CASSLRGDNYGYTF. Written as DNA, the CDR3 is TGTGCCAGCAGTTTGAGAGGGGATAACTATGGCTACACCTTC.

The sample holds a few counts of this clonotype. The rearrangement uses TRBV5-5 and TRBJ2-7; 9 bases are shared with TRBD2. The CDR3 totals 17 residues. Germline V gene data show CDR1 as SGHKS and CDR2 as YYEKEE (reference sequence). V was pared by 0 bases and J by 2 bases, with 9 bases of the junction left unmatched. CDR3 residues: CASSLVGSGGTTYEQYF. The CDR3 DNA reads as TGTGCCAGCAGCTTGGTCGGTAGCGGGGGAACAACCTACGAGCAGTACTTC. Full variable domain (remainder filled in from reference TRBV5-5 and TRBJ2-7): DAGVTQSPTHLIKTRGQQVTLRCSPISGHKSVSWYQQVLGQGPQFIFQYYEKEERGRGNFPDRFSARQFPNYSSELNVNALLLGDSALYLCASSLVGSGGTTYEQYFGPGTRLTVT.

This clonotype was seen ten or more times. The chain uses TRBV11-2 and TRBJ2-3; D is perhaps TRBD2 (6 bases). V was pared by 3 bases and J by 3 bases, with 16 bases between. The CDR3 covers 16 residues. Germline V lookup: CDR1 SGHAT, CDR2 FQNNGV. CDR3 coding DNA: TGTGCCAGCAGCTTCGGAGGGTCCTTGGGGACAGATACGCAGTATTTT. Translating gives CASSFGGSLGTDTQYF. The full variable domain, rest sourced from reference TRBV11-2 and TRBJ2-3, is EAGVAQSPRYKIIEKRQSVAFWCNPISGHATLYWYQQILGQGPKLLIQFQNNGVVDDSQLPKDRFSAERLKGVDSTLKIQPAKLEDSAVYLCASSFGGSLGTDTQYFGPGTRLTVL.

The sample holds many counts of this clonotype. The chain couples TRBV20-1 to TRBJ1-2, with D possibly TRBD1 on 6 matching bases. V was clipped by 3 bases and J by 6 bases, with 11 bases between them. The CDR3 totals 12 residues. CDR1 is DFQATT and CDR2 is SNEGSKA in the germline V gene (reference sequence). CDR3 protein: CSASSGADGYTF. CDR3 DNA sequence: TGCAGTGCTAGTTCAGGGGCCGATGGCTACACCTTC.

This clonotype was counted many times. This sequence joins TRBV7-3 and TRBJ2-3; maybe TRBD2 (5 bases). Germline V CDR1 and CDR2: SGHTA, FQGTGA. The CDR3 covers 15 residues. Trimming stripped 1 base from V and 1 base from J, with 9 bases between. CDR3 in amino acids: CASSLNGVGTDTQYF. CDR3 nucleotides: TGTGCCAGCAGCTTAAACGGGGTAGGCACAGATACGCAGTATTTT.

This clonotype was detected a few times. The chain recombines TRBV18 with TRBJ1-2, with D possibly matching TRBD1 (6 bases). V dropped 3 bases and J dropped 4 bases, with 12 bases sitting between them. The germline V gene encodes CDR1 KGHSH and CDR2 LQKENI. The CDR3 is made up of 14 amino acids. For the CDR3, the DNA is TGTGCCAGCTCACCTTCAGGGGAGGCCTATGGCTACACCTTC. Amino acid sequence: CASSPSGEAYGYTF. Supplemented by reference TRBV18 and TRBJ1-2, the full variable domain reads NAGVMQNPRHLVRRRGQEARLRCSPMKGHSHVYWYRQLPEEGLKFMVYLQKENIIDESGMPKERFSAEFPKEGPSILRIQQVVRGDSAAYFCASSPSGEAYGYTFGSGTRLTVV.

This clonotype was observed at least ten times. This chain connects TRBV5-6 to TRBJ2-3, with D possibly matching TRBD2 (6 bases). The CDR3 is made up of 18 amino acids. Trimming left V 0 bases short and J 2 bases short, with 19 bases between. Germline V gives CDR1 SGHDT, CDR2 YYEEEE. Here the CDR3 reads CASSLDFSSETYTDTQYF. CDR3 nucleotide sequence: TGTGCCAGCAGCTTGGATTTTTCTAGCGAAACCTACACAGATACGCAGTATTTT.

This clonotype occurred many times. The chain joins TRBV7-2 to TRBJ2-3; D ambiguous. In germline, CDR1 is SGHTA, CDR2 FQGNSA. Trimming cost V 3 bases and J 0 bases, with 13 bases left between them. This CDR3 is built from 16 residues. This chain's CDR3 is CASSFTRRPSTDTQYF. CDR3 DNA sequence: TGTGCCAGCAGCTTTACCAGGAGACCAAGCACAGATACGCAGTATTTT.

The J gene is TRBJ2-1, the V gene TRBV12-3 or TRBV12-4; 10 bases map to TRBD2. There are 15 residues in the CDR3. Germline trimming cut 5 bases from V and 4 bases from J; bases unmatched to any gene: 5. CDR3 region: CASSIRTSGYNEQFF. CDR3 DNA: TGTGCCAGCAGTATAAGGACTAGCGGATACAATGAGCAGTTCTTC.

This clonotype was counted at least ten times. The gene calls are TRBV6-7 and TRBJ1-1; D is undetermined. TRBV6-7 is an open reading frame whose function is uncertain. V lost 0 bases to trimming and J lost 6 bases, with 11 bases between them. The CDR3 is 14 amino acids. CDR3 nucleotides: TGTGCCAGCAGTTACTCGTCGGTAGTAGCTGAAGCTTTCTTT. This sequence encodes CASSYSSVVAEAFF.

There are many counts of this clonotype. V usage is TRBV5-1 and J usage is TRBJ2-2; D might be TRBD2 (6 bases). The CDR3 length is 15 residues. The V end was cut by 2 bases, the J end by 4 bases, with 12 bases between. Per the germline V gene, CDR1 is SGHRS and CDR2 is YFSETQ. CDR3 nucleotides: TGCGCCAGCAGCTTTGGAGGGGTGAGCACCGGGGAGCTGTTTTTT. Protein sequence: CASSFGGVSTGELFF.

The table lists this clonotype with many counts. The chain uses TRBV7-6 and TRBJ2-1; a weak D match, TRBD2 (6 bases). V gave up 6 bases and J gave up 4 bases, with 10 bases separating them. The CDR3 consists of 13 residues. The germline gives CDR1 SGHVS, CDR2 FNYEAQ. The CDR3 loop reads CASSNSGYNEQFF. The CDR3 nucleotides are TGTGCCAGCAGTAATAGCGGATACAATGAGCAGTTCTTC.

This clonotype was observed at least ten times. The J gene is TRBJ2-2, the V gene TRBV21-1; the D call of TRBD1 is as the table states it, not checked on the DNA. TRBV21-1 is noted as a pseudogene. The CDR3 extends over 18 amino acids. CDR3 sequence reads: CASSEKPGSPANTGELFF. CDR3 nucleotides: TGTGCCAGCAGCGAAAAGCCGGGGTCACCCGCGAACACCGGGGAGCTGTTTTTT.